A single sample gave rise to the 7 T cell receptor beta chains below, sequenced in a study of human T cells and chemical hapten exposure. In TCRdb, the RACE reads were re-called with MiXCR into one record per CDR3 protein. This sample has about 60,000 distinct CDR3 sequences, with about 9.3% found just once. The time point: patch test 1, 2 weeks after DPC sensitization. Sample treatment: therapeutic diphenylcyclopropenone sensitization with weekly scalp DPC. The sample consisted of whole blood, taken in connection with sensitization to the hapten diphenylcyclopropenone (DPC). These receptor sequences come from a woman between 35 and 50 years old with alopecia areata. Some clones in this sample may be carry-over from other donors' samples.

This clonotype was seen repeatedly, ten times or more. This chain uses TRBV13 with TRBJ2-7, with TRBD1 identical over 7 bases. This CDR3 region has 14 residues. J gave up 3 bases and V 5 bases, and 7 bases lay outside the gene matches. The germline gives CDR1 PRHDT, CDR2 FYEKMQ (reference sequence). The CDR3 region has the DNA TGTGCCAGCAGCCCTTCAGGGGGAATCTACGAGCAGTACTTC. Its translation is CASSPSGGIYEQYF.

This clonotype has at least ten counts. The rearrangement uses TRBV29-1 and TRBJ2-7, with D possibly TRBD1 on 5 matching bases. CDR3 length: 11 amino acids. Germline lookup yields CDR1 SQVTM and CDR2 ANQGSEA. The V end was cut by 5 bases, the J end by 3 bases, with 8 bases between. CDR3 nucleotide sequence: TGCAGCGTTACAGGACGCTACGAGCAGTACTTC. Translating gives CSVTGRYEQYF.

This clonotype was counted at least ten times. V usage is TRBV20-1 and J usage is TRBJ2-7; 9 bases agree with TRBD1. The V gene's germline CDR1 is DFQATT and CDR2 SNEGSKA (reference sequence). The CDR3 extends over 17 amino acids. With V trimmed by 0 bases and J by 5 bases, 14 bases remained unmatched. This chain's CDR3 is CSARDGRRQGVQDEQYF. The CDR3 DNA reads TGCAGTGCTAGAGATGGGAGAAGACAGGGGGTTCAGGACGAGCAGTACTTC.

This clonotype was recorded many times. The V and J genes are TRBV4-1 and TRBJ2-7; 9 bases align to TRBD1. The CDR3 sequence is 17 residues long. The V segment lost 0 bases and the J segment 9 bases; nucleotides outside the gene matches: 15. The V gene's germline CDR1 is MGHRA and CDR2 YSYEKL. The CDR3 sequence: CASSQDPRPGQGTGQYF. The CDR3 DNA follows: TGCGCCAGCAGCCAAGATCCTCGTCCCGGACAGGGGACTGGGCAGTACTTC.

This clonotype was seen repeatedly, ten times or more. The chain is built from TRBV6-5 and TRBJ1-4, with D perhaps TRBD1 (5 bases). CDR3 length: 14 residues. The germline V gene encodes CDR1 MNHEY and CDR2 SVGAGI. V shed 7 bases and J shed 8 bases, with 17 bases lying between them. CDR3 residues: CASKRTRKGEKLFF. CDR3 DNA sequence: TGTGCCAGCAAAAGGACGAGGAAGGGGGAAAAACTGTTTTTT.

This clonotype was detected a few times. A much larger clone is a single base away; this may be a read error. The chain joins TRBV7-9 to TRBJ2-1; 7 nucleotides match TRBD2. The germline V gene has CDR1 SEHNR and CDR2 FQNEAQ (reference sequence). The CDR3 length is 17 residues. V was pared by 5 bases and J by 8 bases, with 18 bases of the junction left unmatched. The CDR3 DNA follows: TGTGCCAGCAGCCCGACGGGGGGAGCGAGGTCTTTAGATGAGCAGTTCTTC. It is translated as CASSPTGGARSLDEQFF.

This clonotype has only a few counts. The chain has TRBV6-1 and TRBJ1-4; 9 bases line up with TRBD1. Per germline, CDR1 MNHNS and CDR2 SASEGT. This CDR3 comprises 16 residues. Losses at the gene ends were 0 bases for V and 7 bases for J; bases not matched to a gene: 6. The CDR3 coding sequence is TGTGCCAGCAGTGAAGCCGTAGGGACAGGGTCTGAAAAACTGTTTTTT. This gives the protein CASSEAVGTGSEKLFF.